These T cell receptor beta chains were read from a single sample in a study of T cells after yellow fever vaccination. TCRdb itself ran the 5' RACE reads through MiXCR, one entry per CDR3 protein. Of about 340,000 distinct CDR3 sequences listed, under 5% are singletons. The sample in question was PBMCs, obtained 5 days after the yellow fever booster vaccination. Receptors originate from a man aged 18 to 29 who received the YFV17D yellow fever vaccine. The CDR3 runs from the conserved cysteine through the conserved F or W. Each record gives: D gene, clone size, V gene, J gene, CDR3 DNA, CDR3 protein. D genes are given only for firm matches. Not all rows give a size; the values are once, few, many and, for expanded clones, a class.

d_gene: TRBD2
abundance: NA
v_gene: TRBV15
j_gene: TRBJ2-4
CDR3nt: TGTGCCACCGGGGGCCTAGCGGGGAGACCCAAAATCATTCAGTACTTC
CDR3aa: CATGGLAGRPKIIQYF

d_gene: TRBD1
abundance: many
v_gene: TRBV5-1
j_gene: TRBJ1-4
CDR3nt: TGCGCCAGCAGCTTACAGGGGGCGCGTGAAAAACTGTTTTTT
CDR3aa: CASSLQGAREKLFF

d_gene: TRBD1
abundance: few
v_gene: TRBV6-1
j_gene: TRBJ1-1
CDR3nt: TGTGCCAGCAGTTTAGGGCAGGGACAGGCAGCTTTCTTT
CDR3aa: CASSLGQGQAAFF

d_gene: NA
abundance: few
v_gene: TRBV7-2
j_gene: TRBJ1-1
CDR3nt: TGTGCCAGCAGCTTAGTGGCAGGATTGGGCTACACTGAAACTTTCTTT
CDR3aa: CASSLVAGLGYTETFF

d_gene: TRBD1
abundance: NA
v_gene: TRBV12-3/TRBV12-4
j_gene: TRBJ2-3
CDR3nt: TGTGCCAGCAGTTTATCACCGGGACAGGGGAGCACAGATACGCAGTATTTT
CDR3aa: CASSLSPGQGSTDTQYF

d_gene: NA
abundance: NA
v_gene: TRBV7-2
j_gene: TRBJ1-2
CDR3nt: TGTGCCAGCAGCTTAGGCCAGGGAGGGAACTATGGCTACACCTTC
CDR3aa: CASSLGQGGNYGYTF

d_gene: NA
abundance: few
v_gene: TRBV20-1
j_gene: TRBJ1-5
CDR3nt: TGCAGTGCTGTAACAGCCTACGATCAGCCCCAGCATTTT
CDR3aa: CSAVTAYDQPQHF

d_gene: TRBD1
abundance: many
v_gene: TRBV20-1
j_gene: TRBJ1-6
CDR3nt: TGCAGTGCTACCGGGACAGGAGGACCCCTCCACTTT
CDR3aa: CSATGTGGPLHF

d_gene: TRBD1
abundance: NA
v_gene: TRBV20-1
j_gene: TRBJ2-7
CDR3nt: TGCAGTGCTAGAGGAGGGACAGGGCTTCCCCACGAGCAGTACTTC
CDR3aa: CSARGGTGLPHEQYF

d_gene: TRBD1
abundance: NA
v_gene: TRBV27
j_gene: TRBJ1-6
CDR3nt: TGTGCCAGCAGTCCGGGACAGGGGTACTATAATTCACCCCTCCACTTT
CDR3aa: CASSPGQGYYNSPLHF

d_gene: TRBD1
abundance: few
v_gene: TRBV18
j_gene: TRBJ1-2
CDR3nt: TGTGCCAGCTCACCGGGACAGGGCCCTCGGGGCTACACCTTC
CDR3aa: CASSPGQGPRGYTF

d_gene: NA
abundance: NA
v_gene: TRBV6-2/TRBV6-3
j_gene: TRBJ1-5
CDR3nt: TGTGCCAGCAGTTACGAGGTAGCTCAGCCCCAGCATTTT
CDR3aa: CASSYEVAQPQHF

d_gene: TRBD2
abundance: NA
v_gene: TRBV4-1
j_gene: TRBJ2-3
CDR3nt: TGCGCCAGCAGCCTAGAGCGGGGGGACACAGATACGCAGTATTTT
CDR3aa: CASSLERGDTDTQYF

d_gene: NA
abundance: many
v_gene: TRBV5-1
j_gene: TRBJ1-5
CDR3nt: TGCGCCAGCAGGGAGGCGTTCAATCAGCCCCAGCATTTT
CDR3aa: CASREAFNQPQHF

d_gene: NA
abundance: few
v_gene: TRBV30
j_gene: TRBJ1-2
CDR3nt: TGTGCCTGGGGGGACTATGGCTACACCTTC
CDR3aa: CAWGDYGYTF

d_gene: TRBD1
abundance: few
v_gene: TRBV13
j_gene: TRBJ2-2
CDR3nt: TGTGCCAGCAGTCCACCAACAGGGGGCGGGGAGCTGTTTTTT
CDR3aa: CASSPPTGGGELFF

d_gene: TRBD2
abundance: NA
v_gene: TRBV27
j_gene: TRBJ2-3
CDR3nt: TGTGCCAGCAGTTTCTCGTGGGGGGGAGATACGCAGTATTTT
CDR3aa: CASSFSWGGDTQYF

d_gene: TRBD2
abundance: NA
v_gene: TRBV5-4
j_gene: TRBJ2-5
CDR3nt: TGTGCCAGCAGCTTCATAGGTAGCGGGGGGGCGTTTGAGACCCAGTACTTC
CDR3aa: CASSFIGSGGAFETQYF

d_gene: NA
abundance: NA
v_gene: TRBV6-5
j_gene: TRBJ2-3
CDR3nt: TGTGCCAGCACCCCGGACGCATCCCTAGATACGCAGTATTTT
CDR3aa: CASTPDASLDTQYF

d_gene: TRBD2
abundance: many
v_gene: TRBV20-1
j_gene: TRBJ2-2
CDR3nt: TGCAGTGCTAGAGGAGGACTAGCGGGGCCCGGGGAGCTGTTTTTT
CDR3aa: CSARGGLAGPGELFF

d_gene: NA
abundance: many
v_gene: TRBV7-2
j_gene: TRBJ2-3
CDR3nt: TGTGCCAGCAGCTACAAGGGTTTTGCAGATACGCAGTATTTT
CDR3aa: CASSYKGFADTQYF

d_gene: TRBD1
abundance: NA
v_gene: TRBV27
j_gene: TRBJ1-6
CDR3nt: TGTGCCAGCAGTCCGGGACAGTATAATTCACCCCTCCACTTT
CDR3aa: CASSPGQYNSPLHF

d_gene: NA
abundance: many
v_gene: TRBV5-1
j_gene: TRBJ2-7
CDR3nt: TGCGCCAGCGGATCGGGCGATTTCACCTACGAGCAGTACTTC
CDR3aa: CASGSGDFTYEQYF

d_gene: NA
abundance: NA
v_gene: TRBV7-2
j_gene: TRBJ2-4
CDR3nt: TGTGCCAGCAAGGGGATGGGGGCCAAAAACATTCAGTACTTC
CDR3aa: CASKGMGAKNIQYF

d_gene: NA
abundance: many
v_gene: TRBV28
j_gene: TRBJ2-5
CDR3nt: TGTGCCAGCAGTACTGGTCAAGAGACCCAGTACTTC
CDR3aa: CASSTGQETQYF

d_gene: TRBD1
abundance: many
v_gene: TRBV20-1
j_gene: TRBJ1-2
CDR3nt: TGCAGTGCCCCGCCCCGGGACAGGGCCACATCTGGCTACACCTTC
CDR3aa: CSAPPRDRATSGYTF

d_gene: NA
abundance: many
v_gene: TRBV20-1
j_gene: TRBJ2-5
CDR3nt: TGCAGTGAAGCGGGCCAAGAGACCCAGTACTTC
CDR3aa: CSEAGQETQYF

d_gene: NA
abundance: many
v_gene: TRBV24-1
j_gene: TRBJ1-2
CDR3nt: TGTGCCACCAGTGAGGGGCGAACCTATGGCTACACCTTC
CDR3aa: CATSEGRTYGYTF

d_gene: NA
abundance: NA
v_gene: TRBV27
j_gene: TRBJ1-4
CDR3nt: TGTGCCAGCAGTCTCCAGACCGAGGGTTCGCGAAAACTGTTTTTT
CDR3aa: CASSLQTEGSRKLFF

d_gene: TRBD1
abundance: few
v_gene: TRBV6-6
j_gene: TRBJ1-1
CDR3nt: TGTGCCAGCAGTTACCTCACCGACAGGGGGAACACTGAAGCTTTCTTT
CDR3aa: CASSYLTDRGNTEAFF

d_gene: NA
abundance: many
v_gene: TRBV4-3
j_gene: TRBJ2-2
CDR3nt: TGTGCCAGCAGCCAAGACAGGCCCGGGGAGCTGTTTTTT
CDR3aa: CASSQDRPGELFF

d_gene: TRBD1
abundance: NA
v_gene: TRBV19
j_gene: TRBJ1-2
CDR3nt: TGTGCCAGTAGCCAACTCAGGGGGATCGCTGGCTACACCTTC
CDR3aa: CASSQLRGIAGYTF

d_gene: NA
abundance: many
v_gene: TRBV5-1
j_gene: TRBJ2-3
CDR3nt: TGCGCCAGCAGCTTATGGACATCGGACACAGATACGCAGTATTTT
CDR3aa: CASSLWTSDTDTQYF

d_gene: NA
abundance: few
v_gene: TRBV28
j_gene: TRBJ2-5
CDR3nt: TGTGCCAGCAGTTTAGTATTCGAGACCCAGTACTTC
CDR3aa: CASSLVFETQYF

d_gene: NA
abundance: many
v_gene: TRBV2
j_gene: TRBJ2-1
CDR3nt: TGTGCCAGCGTGACCGGGACCTCCAATGAGCAGTTCTTC
CDR3aa: CASVTGTSNEQFF

d_gene: TRBD2
abundance: many
v_gene: TRBV7-9
j_gene: TRBJ2-5
CDR3nt: TGTGCCAGCAGCTTAGGACTAGCTTATGAGACCCAGTACTTC
CDR3aa: CASSLGLAYETQYF

d_gene: NA
abundance: NA
v_gene: TRBV5-1
j_gene: TRBJ2-6
CDR3nt: TGCGCCAGCGGGAGGGGGATCGGGGCCAACGTCCTGACTTTC
CDR3aa: CASGRGIGANVLTF

d_gene: NA
abundance: NA
v_gene: TRBV12-3/TRBV12-4
j_gene: TRBJ2-5
CDR3nt: TGTGCCAGCAGTTTAGCCAGGTACCAAGAGACCCAGTACTTC
CDR3aa: CASSLARYQETQYF

d_gene: NA
abundance: few
v_gene: TRBV7-2
j_gene: TRBJ2-5
CDR3nt: TGTGCCAGCAGCCCGGGCGGGGGCGTAGAGACCCAGTACTTC
CDR3aa: CASSPGGGVETQYF

d_gene: TRBD1
abundance: few
v_gene: TRBV12-3/TRBV12-4
j_gene: TRBJ2-7
CDR3nt: TGTGCCAGCAGTATTGCCCCACCCGGGACAGGGTACGAGCAGTACTTC
CDR3aa: CASSIAPPGTGYEQYF

d_gene: NA
abundance: few
v_gene: TRBV4-3
j_gene: TRBJ2-5
CDR3nt: TGCGCCAGCAGCCTAAGGCCTGGGGGGGGCGGAGGAGAGACCCAGTACTTC
CDR3aa: CASSLRPGGGGGETQYF

d_gene: TRBD2
abundance: few
v_gene: TRBV6-2/TRBV6-3
j_gene: TRBJ2-4
CDR3nt: TGTGCCAGCAGTTACCTTAGCGGGGGGGCCCTTAACATTCAGTACTTC
CDR3aa: CASSYLSGGALNIQYF

d_gene: NA
abundance: NA
v_gene: TRBV7-2
j_gene: TRBJ2-2
CDR3nt: TGTGCCAGCAGCGCCGAGAGGGTGGGGGAGCTGTTTTTT
CDR3aa: CASSAERVGELFF

d_gene: TRBD1
abundance: NA
v_gene: TRBV14
j_gene: TRBJ2-7
CDR3nt: TGTGCCAGCAGCCAGCACTCCGGGACAGGGGCCTACGAGCAGTACTTC
CDR3aa: CASSQHSGTGAYEQYF

d_gene: NA
abundance: many
v_gene: TRBV19
j_gene: TRBJ1-3
CDR3nt: TGTGCCAGTGTCACGGGCGCCTCTGGAAACACCATATATTTT
CDR3aa: CASVTGASGNTIYF